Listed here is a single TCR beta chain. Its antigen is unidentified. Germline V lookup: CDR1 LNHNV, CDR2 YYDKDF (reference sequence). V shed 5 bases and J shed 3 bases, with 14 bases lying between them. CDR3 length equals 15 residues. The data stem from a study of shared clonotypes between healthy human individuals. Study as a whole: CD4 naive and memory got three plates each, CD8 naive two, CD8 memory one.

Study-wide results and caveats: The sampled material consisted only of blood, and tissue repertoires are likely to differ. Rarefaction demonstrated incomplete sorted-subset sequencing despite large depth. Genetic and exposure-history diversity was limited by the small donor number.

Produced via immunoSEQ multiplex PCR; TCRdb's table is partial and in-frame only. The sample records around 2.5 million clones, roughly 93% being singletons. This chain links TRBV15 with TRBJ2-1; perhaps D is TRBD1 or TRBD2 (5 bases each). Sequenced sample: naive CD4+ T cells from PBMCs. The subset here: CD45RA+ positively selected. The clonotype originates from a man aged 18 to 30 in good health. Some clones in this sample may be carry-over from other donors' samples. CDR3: CATSRPGRSYNEQFF. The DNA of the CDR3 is TGTGCCACCAGCCGCCCGGGGCGGAGCTACAATGAGCAGTTCTTC.